In this sample, the clone carrying this T cell receptor beta chain turned up once. Other nucleotide sequences in the sample specify the same CDR3. Assay used: immunoSEQ multiplex PCR; TCRdb lists only in-frame clones, some missing. Of roughly 69,000 clones listed, 84% are singletons. The sample originates from a study of blood T cell repertoires in COVID-19. About the research overall: Sites in the United States, Italy and Spain provided acute and convalescent COVID-19 samples. Sources were T cells, B-cell-depleted T cells, or PBMCs; the material itself was cDNA or gDNA.

Germline CDR1 and CDR2: SEHNR and FQNEAQ (reference sequence). V was pared by 0 bases and J by 7 bases, with 9 bases between. The CDR3 contains 13 residues. Seattle's cohort entered during active infection and was followed longitudinally. What was sequenced was peripheral blood. The TCR originated in a man in his fifties with COVID-19, enrolled during active disease. The J gene is TRBJ1-2, the V gene TRBV7-9; D ambiguous. The chain's CDR3 is CASSLAEGGGYTF. In nucleotides, the CDR3 is TGTGCCAGCAGCTTAGCCGAGGGAGGTGGCTACACCTTC. Full variable domain (remainder filled in from reference TRBV7-9 and TRBJ1-2): DTGVSQNPRHKITKRGQNVTFRCDPISEHNRLYWYRQTLGQGPEFLTYFQNEAQLEKSRLLSDRFSAERPKGSFSTLEIQRTEQGDSAMYLCASSLAEGGGYTFGSGTRLTVV.